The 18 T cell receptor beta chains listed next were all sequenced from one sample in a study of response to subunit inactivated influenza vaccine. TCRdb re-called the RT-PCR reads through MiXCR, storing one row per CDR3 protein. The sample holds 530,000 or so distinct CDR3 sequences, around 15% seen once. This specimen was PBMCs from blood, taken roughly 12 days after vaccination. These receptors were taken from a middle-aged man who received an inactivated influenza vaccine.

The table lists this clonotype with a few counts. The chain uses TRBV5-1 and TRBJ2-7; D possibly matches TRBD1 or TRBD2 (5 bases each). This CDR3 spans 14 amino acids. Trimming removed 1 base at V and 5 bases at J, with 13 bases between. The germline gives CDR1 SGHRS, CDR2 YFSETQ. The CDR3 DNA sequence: TGCGCCAGCAGCTTGTTGTTGGGGGAAAACGAGCAGTACTTC. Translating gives CASSLLLGENEQYF.

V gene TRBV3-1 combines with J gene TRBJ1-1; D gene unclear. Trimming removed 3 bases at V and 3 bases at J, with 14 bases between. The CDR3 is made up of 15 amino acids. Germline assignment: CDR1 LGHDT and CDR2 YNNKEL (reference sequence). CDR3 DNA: TGTGCCAGCAGCCAGGACCAGCGCGGGTACACTGAAGCTTTCTTT. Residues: CASSQDQRGYTEAFF.

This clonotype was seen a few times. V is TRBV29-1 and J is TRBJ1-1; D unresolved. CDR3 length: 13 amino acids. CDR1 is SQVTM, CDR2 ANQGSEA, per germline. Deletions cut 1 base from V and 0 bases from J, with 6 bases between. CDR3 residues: CSVEGVVNTEAFF. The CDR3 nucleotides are TGCAGCGTTGAAGGGGTTGTGAACACTGAAGCTTTCTTT.

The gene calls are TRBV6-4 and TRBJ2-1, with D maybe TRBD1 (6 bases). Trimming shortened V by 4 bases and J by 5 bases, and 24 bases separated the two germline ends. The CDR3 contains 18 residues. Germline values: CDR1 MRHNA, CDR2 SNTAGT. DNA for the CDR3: TGTGCCAGCAGTGCATCAGGGGACGGAACACGTAAAAACAATGAGCAGTTCTTC. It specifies CASSASGDGTRKNNEQFF.

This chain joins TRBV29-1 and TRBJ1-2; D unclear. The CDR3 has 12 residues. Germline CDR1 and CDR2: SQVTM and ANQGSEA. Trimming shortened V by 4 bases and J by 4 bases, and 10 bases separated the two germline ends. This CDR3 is CSVGGGSYGYTF. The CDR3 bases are TGCAGCGTTGGTGGCGGCAGCTATGGCTACACCTTC.

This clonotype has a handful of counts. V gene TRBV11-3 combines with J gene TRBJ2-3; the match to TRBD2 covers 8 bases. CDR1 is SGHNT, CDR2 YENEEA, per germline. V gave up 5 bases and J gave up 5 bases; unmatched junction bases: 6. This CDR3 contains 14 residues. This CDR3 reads CASSVDGGEDTQYF. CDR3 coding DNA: TGTGCCAGCAGCGTCGACGGGGGGGAAGATACGCAGTATTTT.

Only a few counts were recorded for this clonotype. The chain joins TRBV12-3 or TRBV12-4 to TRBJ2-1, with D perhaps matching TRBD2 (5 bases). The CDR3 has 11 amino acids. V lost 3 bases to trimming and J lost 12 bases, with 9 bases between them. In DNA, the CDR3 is TGTGCCAGCAGTTTCCGAGGGTTGCAGTTCTTC. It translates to CASSFRGLQFF.

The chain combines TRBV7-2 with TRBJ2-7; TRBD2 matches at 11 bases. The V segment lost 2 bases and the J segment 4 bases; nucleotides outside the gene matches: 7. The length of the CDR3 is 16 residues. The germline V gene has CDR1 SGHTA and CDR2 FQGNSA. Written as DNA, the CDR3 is TGTGCCAGCAGCTTAACACTAGCGGGGGCAGGGTACGAGCAGTACTTC. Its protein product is CASSLTLAGAGYEQYF.

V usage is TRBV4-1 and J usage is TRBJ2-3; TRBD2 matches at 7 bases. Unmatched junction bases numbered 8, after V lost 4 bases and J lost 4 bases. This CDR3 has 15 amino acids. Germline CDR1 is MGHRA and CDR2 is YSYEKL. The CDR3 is CASSLSTSRADTQYF. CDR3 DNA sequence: TGCGCCAGCAGCCTGTCGACTAGCCGCGCAGATACGCAGTATTTT.

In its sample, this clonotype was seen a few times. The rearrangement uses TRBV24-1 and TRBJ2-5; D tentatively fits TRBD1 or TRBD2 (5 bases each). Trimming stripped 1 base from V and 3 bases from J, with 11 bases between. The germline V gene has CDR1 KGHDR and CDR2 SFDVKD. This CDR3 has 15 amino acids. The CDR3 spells CATSDFRDPEETQYF. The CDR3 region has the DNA TGTGCCACCAGTGATTTCCGGGACCCAGAAGAGACCCAGTACTTC.

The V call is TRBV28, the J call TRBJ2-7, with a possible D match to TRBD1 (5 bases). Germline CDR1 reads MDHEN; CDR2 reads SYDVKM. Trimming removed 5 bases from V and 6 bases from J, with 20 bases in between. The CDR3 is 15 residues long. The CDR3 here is CASSALVGRSFEQYF. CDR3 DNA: TGTGCCAGCAGTGCCTTAGTGGGGCGTTCTTTCGAGCAGTACTTC.

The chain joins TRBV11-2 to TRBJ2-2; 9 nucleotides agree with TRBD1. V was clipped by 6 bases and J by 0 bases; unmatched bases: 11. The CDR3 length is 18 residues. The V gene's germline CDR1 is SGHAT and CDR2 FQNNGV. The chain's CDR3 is CASSSRDRGYSNTGELFF. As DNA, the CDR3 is TGTGCCAGCAGTTCCCGCGACAGGGGGTACTCGAACACCGGGGAGCTGTTTTTT. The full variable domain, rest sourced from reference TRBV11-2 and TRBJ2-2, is EAGVAQSPRYKIIEKRQSVAFWCNPISGHATLYWYQQILGQGPKLLIQFQNNGVVDDSQLPKDRFSAERLKGVDSTLKIQPAKLEDSAVYLCASSSRDRGYSNTGELFFGEGSRLTVL.

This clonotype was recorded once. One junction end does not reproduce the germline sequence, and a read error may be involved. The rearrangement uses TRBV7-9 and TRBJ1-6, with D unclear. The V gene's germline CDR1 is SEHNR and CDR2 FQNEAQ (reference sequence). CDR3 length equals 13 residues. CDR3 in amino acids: CASRPTNNSPLRF. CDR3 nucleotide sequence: TGTGCCAGCAGACCTACGAATAATTCACCCCTCCGCTTT.

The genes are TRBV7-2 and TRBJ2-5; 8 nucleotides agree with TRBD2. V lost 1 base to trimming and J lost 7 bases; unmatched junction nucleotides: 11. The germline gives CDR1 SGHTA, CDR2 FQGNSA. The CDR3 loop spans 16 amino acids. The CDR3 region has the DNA TGTGCCAGCAGCTTAGTCGGGAGGGCAGCCGGGGGGACCCAGTACTTC. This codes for CASSLVGRAAGGTQYF. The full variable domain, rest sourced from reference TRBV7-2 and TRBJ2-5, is GAGVSQSPSNKVTEKGKDVELRCDPISGHTALYWYRQSLGQGLEFLIYFQGNSAPDKSGLPSDRFSAERTGGSVSTLTIQRTQQEDSAVYLCASSLVGRAAGGTQYFGPGTRLLVL.

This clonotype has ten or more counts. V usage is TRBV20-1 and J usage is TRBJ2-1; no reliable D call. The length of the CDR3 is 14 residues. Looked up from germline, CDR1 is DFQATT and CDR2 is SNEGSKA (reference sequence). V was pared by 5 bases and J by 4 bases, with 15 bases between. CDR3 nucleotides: TGCAGTGCTCGACCGGCGGACGTATACAATGAGCAGTTCTTC. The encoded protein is CSARPADVYNEQFF.

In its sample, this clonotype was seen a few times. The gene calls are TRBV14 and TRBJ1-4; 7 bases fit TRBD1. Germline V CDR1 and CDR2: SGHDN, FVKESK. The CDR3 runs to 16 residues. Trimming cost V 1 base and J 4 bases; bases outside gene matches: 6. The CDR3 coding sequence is TGTGCCAGCAGCCAAGGCCCGGGACAGAATAATGAAAAACTGTTTTTT. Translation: CASSQGPGQNNEKLFF.

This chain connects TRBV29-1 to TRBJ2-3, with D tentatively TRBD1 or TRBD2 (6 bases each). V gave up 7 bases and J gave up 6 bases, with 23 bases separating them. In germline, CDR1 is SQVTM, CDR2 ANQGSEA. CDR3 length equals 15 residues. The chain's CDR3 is CSAATGGPRGDTQYF. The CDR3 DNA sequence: TGCAGCGCCGCAACCGGAGGGCCGAGGGGGGATACGCAGTATTTT.

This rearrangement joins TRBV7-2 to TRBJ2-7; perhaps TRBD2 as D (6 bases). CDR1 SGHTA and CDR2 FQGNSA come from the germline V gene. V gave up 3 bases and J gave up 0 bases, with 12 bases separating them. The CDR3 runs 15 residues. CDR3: CASSLSGVTSYEQYF. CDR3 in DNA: TGTGCCAGCAGCTTGTCGGGAGTTACCTCCTACGAGCAGTACTTC.